In this sample, the clone carrying this TCR beta chain turned up a few times. Its target is unknown. The data were produced by immunoSEQ multiplex PCR, yet TCRdb's version contains in-frame clones alone and is incomplete. The table lists 96,000 or so clones, about 93% of them singletons. This record comes from a study of graft-versus-host responses after intestinal transplantation. Turning to the study itself: Recipients uniformly received anti-thymocyte globulin induction, followed by tacrolimus and steroids for approximately 3 years. Regarding the study as a whole: Peak levels of circulating GvH clones tracked with early post-transplant HvG declines. Researchers found GvH clones in recipient marrow, and some showed up first in ileum or blood.

V lost 0 bases and J lost 3; bases outside the gene matches: 0. The CDR3 contains 14 residues. The germline V gene has CDR1 SGHAT and CDR2 FQNNGV. The chain recombines TRBV11-2 with TRBJ2-5; 8 bases map to TRBD1. The source of this sequence is a human donor who received an intestinal transplant. The sequencing here drew on unstimulated CD4+ T cells sorted from spleen or lymph node cells, taken before intestinal transplant. CDR3 sequence: CASSLEDREETQYF. The CDR3 region has the DNA TGTGCCAGCAGCTTAGAGGACAGGGAAGAGACCCAGTACTTC.